These 8 T cell receptor beta chains share one sample of origin, sequenced in a study of blood T cell repertoires in COVID-19. Sequencing was performed with immunoSEQ multiplex PCR; in TCRdb, only in-frame clones are kept and a portion is missing. The sample lists about 160,000 clones; roughly nine tenths were seen once. The sample taken for sequencing was peripheral blood. These TCRs come from a man in his sixties with acute or convalescent COVID-19.

V gene TRBV30 combines with J gene TRBJ2-2; 7 nucleotides agree with TRBD2. The V segment lost 4 bases and the J segment 0 bases; nucleotides outside the gene matches: 2. The germline CDR1 and CDR2 sequences are GTSNPN and SVGIG (reference sequence). This CDR3 has 14 residues. DNA for the CDR3: TGTGCCTGGACAGGACTAGCGAACACCGGGGAGCTGTTTTTT. Protein: CAWTGLANTGELFF. The full variable domain, in which reference TRBV30 and TRBJ2-2 provide the parts outside the CDR3, is SQTIHQWPATLVQPVGSPLSLECTVEGTSNPNLYWYRQAAGRGLQLLFYSVGIGQISSEVPQNLSASRPQDRQFILSSKKLLLSDSGFYLCAWTGLANTGELFFGEGSRLTVL.

CDR3 sequence (DNA): TGCGCCAGCAGCCGGACAGCCGTGGGGGCCTACAATGAGCAGTTCTTC. Encoded protein: CASSRTAVGAYNEQFF. The chain recombines TRBV10-1 with TRBJ2-1, with D possibly TRBD1 on 6 matching bases. V was clipped by 6 bases and J by 2 bases, with 17 bases between them. The CDR3 is 16 residues long. The germline V gene encodes CDR1 WNHNN and CDR2 SYGVQD (reference sequence).

The chain couples TRBV2 to TRBJ2-7, with 10 bases aligning to TRBD1. Germline CDR1 SNHLY, CDR2 FYNNEI. The CDR3 loop spans 14 amino acids. The trim removed 5 bases at V and 3 bases at J, leaving 4 bases unmatched. CDR3 bases: TGTGCCAGCAGTAAACGGGACAGGGGCTACGAGCAGTACTTC. Protein: CASSKRDRGYEQYF.

This clone was observed a single time. The chain couples TRBV19 to TRBJ1-1, with 10 bases lining up with TRBD1. V shed 7 bases and J 0 bases; nucleotides not matched to a gene: 17. Germline V gene lookup returns CDR1 LNHDA and CDR2 SQIVND (reference sequence). The CDR3 spans 19 residues. The CDR3 is CASTTAPGQGTFMNTEAFF. CDR3 in DNA: TGTGCCAGTACTACTGCTCCGGGACAGGGGACCTTCATGAACACTGAAGCTTTCTTT.

The CDR3 protein is CASSFQGGTGNTIYF. The CDR3 DNA reads TGCGCCAGCAGCTTTCAGGGTGGAACTGGAAACACCATATATTTT. The V and J genes are TRBV5-1 and TRBJ1-3; a weak D match, TRBD1 (5 bases). Germline lookup yields CDR1 SGHRS and CDR2 YFSETQ. This CDR3 spans 15 amino acids. Trimming removed 2 bases at V and 2 bases at J, with 11 bases between.

This clone was seen just once. The chain links TRBV5-8 to TRBJ1-5; D gene unclear. This CDR3 comprises 14 residues. The V end was cut by 4 bases, the J end by 3 bases, with 11 bases between. The germline gives CDR1 SGHTS, CDR2 YDEGEE. CDR3 sequence: CASSERLNNQPQHF. The CDR3 nucleotides are TGTGCCAGCAGCGAAAGACTGAACAATCAGCCCCAGCATTTT.

This chain joins TRBV7-9 and TRBJ1-1, with D unclear. The CDR3 loop spans 13 amino acids. V was trimmed by 8 bases and J by 8 bases, leaving 18 bases between them. Germline CDR1 SEHNR, CDR2 FQNEAQ (reference sequence). The CDR3 is CASLSGEGSEAFF. Here the CDR3 DNA reads TGTGCCAGCTTGAGCGGGGAGGGCTCAGAAGCTTTCTTT.

The chain is built from TRBV27 and TRBJ2-1, with D perhaps matching TRBD1 (5 bases). V dropped 2 bases and J dropped 10 bases, with 21 bases sitting between them. The CDR3 extends over 16 amino acids. Germline CDR1 and CDR2: MNHEY and SMNVEV (reference sequence). CDR3 nucleotides: TGTGCCAGCAGTTTAAACAGGATTAGTTATACAAGCGAGCAGTTCTTC. It specifies CASSLNRISYTSEQFF.